The 9 T cell receptor beta chains below come from one sample, sequenced in a study of blood T cell repertoires in COVID-19. Profiling relied on immunoSEQ multiplex PCR, and the TCRdb table lists in-frame clones only, not all of them. The repertoire holds approximately 50,000 clones, with approximately 80% as singletons. The sample consisted of peripheral blood. The receptor set was obtained from a man over 45 with active or convalescent COVID-19.

V gene TRBV30 combines with J gene TRBJ2-1, with 9 positions matching TRBD2. There are 15 residues in the CDR3. With V trimmed by 1 base and J by 10 bases, 11 bases remained unmatched. Germline V lookup: CDR1 GTSNPN, CDR2 SVGIG (reference sequence). CDR3 coding DNA: TGTGCCTGGAGTGAGGACCCGCGGGAGGGGGCCGAGCAGTTCTTC. It yields the protein CAWSEDPREGAEQFF.

This clone was seen a few times. This sequence joins TRBV29-1 and TRBJ1-1; D may be TRBD1 (6 bases). The CDR3 covers 14 residues. The V end lost 6 bases, the J end lost 0 bases, and 14 bases lay between the germline ends. Germline CDR1 reads SQVTM; CDR2 reads ANQGSEA. CDR3 amino acids: CSVRTADMNTEAFF. In DNA form, the CDR3 reads TGCAGCGTGAGGACAGCCGATATGAACACTGAAGCTTTCTTT.

The chain couples TRBV29-1 to TRBJ1-2; D gene uncertain. The germline V gene encodes CDR1 SQVTM and CDR2 ANQGSEA. This CDR3 has 13 residues. Trimming shortened V by 0 bases and J by 4 bases, and 9 bases separated the two germline ends. Written as DNA, the CDR3 is TGCAGCGTTGAAGAGCGGGAGAGCTATGGCTACACCTTC. Translating gives CSVEERESYGYTF.

The DNA for the CDR3 is TGTGCCACCTACCCCGGACTGTCCACAGATACGCAGTATTTT. Protein sequence: CATYPGLSTDTQYF. The rearrangement uses TRBV15 and TRBJ2-3; D is perhaps TRBD2 (5 bases). Germline V CDR1 and CDR2: LNHNV, YYDKDF (reference sequence). The CDR3 contains 14 residues. V was pared by 8 bases and J by 2 bases, with 14 bases between.

This clone has more than one count but fewer than ten. This sequence joins TRBV4-1 and TRBJ1-2; possibly TRBD1 for D (5 bases). The CDR3 sequence is 13 residues long. The V gene lost 4 bases and the J gene lost 8 bases, with 14 bases spanning the gap. Germline CDR1 and CDR2: MGHRA and YSYEKL. The CDR3 DNA sequence: TGCGCCAGCAGCCCTCGGGGAGGGGAAGGCTACACCTTC. It translates to CASSPRGGEGYTF.

This clone has only a few counts. The identical CDR3 is also encoded by other nucleotide sequences in the sample. The CDR3 DNA is TGTGCCAGCAGCTTGGAGCTAGCGGGGAACTACGAGCAGTACTTC. Protein product: CASSLELAGNYEQYF. The chain combines TRBV5-4 with TRBJ2-7; 9 bases align to TRBD2. The germline V gene encodes CDR1 SGHNT and CDR2 YYREEE (reference sequence). The J segment lost 3 bases and the V segment lost 0 bases, leaving 4 bases of the junction unmatched. The CDR3 length is 15 residues.

The rearrangement links TRBV7-9 to TRBJ1-3; D unresolved. V was pared by 5 bases and J by 0 bases, with 14 bases between. Germline CDR1 SEHNR, CDR2 FQNEAQ (reference sequence). The CDR3 is 16 amino acids. CDR3 region: CASSLGDGSSGNTIYF. CDR3 in DNA: TGTGCCAGCAGCCTGGGAGACGGGTCCTCTGGAAACACCATATATTTT.

This clone was recorded once. This chain joins TRBV21-1 and TRBJ2-1; TRBD2, the table's D call, lacks a check against the DNA. TRBV21-1 corresponds to a pseudogene. The CDR3 is made up of 18 amino acids. The CDR3 DNA reads TGTGCCAGCAGCAAAATGGAGGAACTAGCGGGAGGGCCGCGGGAGCAGTTCTTC. The encoded protein is CASSKMEELAGGPREQFF.

Only one count was recorded for this clone. This sequence joins TRBV24-1 and TRBJ2-5; perhaps TRBD1 as D (5 bases). Deletions cut 2 bases from V and 4 bases from J, with 13 bases between. The CDR3 runs 15 residues. Germline values: CDR1 KGHDR, CDR2 SFDVKD. As DNA, the CDR3 is TGTGCCACCAGTGATTCCCGCGAGCAGGGAGAGACCCAGTACTTC. The encoded protein is CATSDSREQGETQYF.